Described below is a single T cell receptor beta chain sequence and its context. The antigen is unknown. This sample is part of a study of blood T cells in healthy people across ages. General study results and limits: Since the PBMCs were unsorted, naive and antigen-experienced cells could not be conclusively compared.

Every donor contributed roughly 10 milliliters of peripheral blood by blood draw. The CDR3 runs to 13 residues. CDR1 and CDR2 (germline): SGHAT, FQDESV (reference sequence). V was cut by 6 bases and J by 7 bases, with 13 bases left in between. With a J-beta primer mix and a sample-barcoded 5' primer, a second PCR ran about 7 to 12 cycles. Each TCR beta cDNA got a 12-nucleotide random molecular identifier. TCRdb passed the 5' RACE reads through MiXCR, listing each CDR3 protein once. The sample lists 1.2 million to 1.5 million distinct CDR3 sequences; about 40% were seen once. This TCR came from a woman aged 18-29 years in good health. Source material: blood. The chain carries TRBV11-1 and TRBJ1-5; possible D gene TRBD1, 6 bases. CDR3 sequence (DNA): TGTGCCAGCAGACAGGGACCGGGGCAGCCCCAGCATTTT. Its protein is CASRQGPGQPQHF.